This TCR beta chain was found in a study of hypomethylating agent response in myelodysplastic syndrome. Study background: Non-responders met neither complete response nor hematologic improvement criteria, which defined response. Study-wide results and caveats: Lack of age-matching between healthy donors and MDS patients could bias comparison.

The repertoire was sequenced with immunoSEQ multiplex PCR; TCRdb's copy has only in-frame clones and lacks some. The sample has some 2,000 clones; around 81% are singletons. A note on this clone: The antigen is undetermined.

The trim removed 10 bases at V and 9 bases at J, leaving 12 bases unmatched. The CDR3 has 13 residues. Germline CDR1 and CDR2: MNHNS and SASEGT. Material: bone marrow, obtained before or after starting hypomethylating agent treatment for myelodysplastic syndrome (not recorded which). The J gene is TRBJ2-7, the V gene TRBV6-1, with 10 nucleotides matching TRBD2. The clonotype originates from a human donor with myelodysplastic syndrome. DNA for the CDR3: TGTGCCACGGGGGCTAGCGGGGGCCTCGGGCAGTACTTC. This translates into CATGASGGLGQYF.